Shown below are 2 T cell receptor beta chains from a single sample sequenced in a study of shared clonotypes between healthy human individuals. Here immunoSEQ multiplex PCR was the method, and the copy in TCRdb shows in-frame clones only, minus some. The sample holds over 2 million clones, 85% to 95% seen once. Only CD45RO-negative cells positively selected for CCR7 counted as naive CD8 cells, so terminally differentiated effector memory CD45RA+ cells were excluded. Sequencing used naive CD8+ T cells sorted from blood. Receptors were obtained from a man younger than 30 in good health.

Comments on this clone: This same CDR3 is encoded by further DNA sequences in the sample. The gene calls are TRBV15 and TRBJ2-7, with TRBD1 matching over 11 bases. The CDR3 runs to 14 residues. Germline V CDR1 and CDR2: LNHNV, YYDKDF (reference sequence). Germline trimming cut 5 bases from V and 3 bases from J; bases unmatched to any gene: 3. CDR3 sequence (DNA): TGTGCCACCAGCTGGGGGACAGGGGGCTACGAGCAGTACTTC. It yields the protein CATSWGTGGYEQYF.

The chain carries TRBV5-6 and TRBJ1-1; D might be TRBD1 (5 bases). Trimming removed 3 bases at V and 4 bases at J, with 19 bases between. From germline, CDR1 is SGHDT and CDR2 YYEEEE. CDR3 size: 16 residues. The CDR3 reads CASSSPGREGFTEAFF. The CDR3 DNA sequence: TGTGCCAGCAGCTCCCCCGGGCGGGAGGGGTTCACTGAAGCTTTCTTT. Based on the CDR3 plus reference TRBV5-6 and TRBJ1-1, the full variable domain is DAGVTQSPTHLIKTRGQQVTLRCSPKSGHDTVSWYQQALGQGPQFIFQYYEEEERQRGNFPDRFSGHQFPNYSSELNVNALLLGDSALYLCASSSPGREGFTEAFFGQGTRLTVV.